This TCR beta chain was sequenced during a study of control samples from healthy donors and cancer patients. Notes on this clone: This specimen includes other DNA sequences encoding the same CDR3.

The germline V and J ends were trimmed by 7 bases and 6 bases, with 16 bases remaining between them. The length of the CDR3 is 13 residues. The assay was immunoSEQ multiplex PCR, and TCRdb's table has in-frame clones only and misses some. The table shows about 84,000 clones, with 65% to 90% occurring only once. This chain uses TRBV12-3 or TRBV12-4 with TRBJ2-7; D might be TRBD1 or TRBD2, each matching 5 bases. Material: PBMCs. This receptor was obtained from a man aged 55 to 70 with head and neck cancer. In DNA form, the CDR3 reads TGTGCCAGCATCTTATTCGGGACCCCCGAGCAGTACTTC. Its protein product is CASILFGTPEQYF.